The text below deals with one TCR beta chain. Germline CDR1 is SNHLY and CDR2 is FYNNEI. V lost 6 bases to trimming and J lost 7 bases; unmatched junction nucleotides: 11. The CDR3 contains 16 residues. Specified treatment: oral pan-JAK inhibitor, 5-10 mg twice daily. cDNA prepared by RNA extraction and subsequent reverse transcription served as the template for sequencing. TCRdb's copy holds only in-frame clones and misses some; the assay was immunoSEQ multiplex PCR. The data hold under 200,000 clones, with around three fifths observed a single time. This specimen comes from a study of CD8+ T cells in alopecia areata.

The clonotype was recovered from a human donor with alopecia areata. The sequencing used CD4+ T cells sorted from blood, collected at week 24, from a patient treated with tofacitinib. The chain recombines TRBV2 with TRBJ1-6; 8 nucleotides match TRBD1. The CDR3, as DNA: TGTGCCAGCAGCCCGAACGACAGGGGCAGGAATTCACCCCTCCACTTT. Amino acids: CASSPNDRGRNSPLHF.